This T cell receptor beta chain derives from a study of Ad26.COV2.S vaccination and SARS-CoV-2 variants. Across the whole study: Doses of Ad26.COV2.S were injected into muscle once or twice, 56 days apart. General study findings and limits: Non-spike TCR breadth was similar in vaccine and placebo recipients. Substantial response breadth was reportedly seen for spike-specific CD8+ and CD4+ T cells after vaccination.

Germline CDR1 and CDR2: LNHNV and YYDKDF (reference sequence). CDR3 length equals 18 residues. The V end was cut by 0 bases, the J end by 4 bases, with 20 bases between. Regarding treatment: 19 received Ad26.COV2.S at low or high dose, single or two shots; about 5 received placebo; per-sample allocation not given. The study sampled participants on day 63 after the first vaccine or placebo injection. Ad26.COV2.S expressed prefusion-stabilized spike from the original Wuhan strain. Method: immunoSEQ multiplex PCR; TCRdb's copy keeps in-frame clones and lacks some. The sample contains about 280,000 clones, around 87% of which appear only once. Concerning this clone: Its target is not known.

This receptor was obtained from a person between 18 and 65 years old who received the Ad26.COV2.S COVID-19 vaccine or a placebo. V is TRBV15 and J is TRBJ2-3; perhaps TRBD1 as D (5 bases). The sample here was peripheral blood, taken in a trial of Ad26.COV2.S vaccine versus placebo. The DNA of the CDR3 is TGTGCCACCAGCAGAGATATTGACACCACCGTAGGGGCAGATACGCAGTATTTT. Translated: CATSRDIDTTVGADTQYF.